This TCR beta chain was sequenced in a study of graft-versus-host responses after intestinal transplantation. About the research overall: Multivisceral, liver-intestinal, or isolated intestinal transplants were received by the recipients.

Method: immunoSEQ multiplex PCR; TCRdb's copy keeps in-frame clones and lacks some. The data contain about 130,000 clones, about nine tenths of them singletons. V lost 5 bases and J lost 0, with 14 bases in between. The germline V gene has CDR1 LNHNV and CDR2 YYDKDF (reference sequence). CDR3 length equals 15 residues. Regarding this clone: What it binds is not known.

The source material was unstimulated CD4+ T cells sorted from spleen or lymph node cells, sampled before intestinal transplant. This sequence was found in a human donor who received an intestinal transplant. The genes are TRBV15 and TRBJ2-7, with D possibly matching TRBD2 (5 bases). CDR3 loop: CATSARTGSSYEQYF. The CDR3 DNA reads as TGTGCCACCAGCGCACGGACTGGGAGCTCCTACGAGCAGTACTTC.